The entry that follows covers one TCR beta chain sequence. Its antigen is as yet unknown. The CDR3 contains 15 residues. V shed 7 bases, J shed 8 bases, and the junction held 10 bases outside the gene matches. Germline CDR1 is MNHEY and CDR2 is SVGAGI. Method: immunoSEQ multiplex PCR; TCRdb's copy keeps in-frame clones and lacks some. The sample yields about 59,000 clones, about 89% seen once. This entry is derived from a study of T cells in localized non-small cell lung cancer. Regarding the study as a whole: Among the top 100 tumor clones, a median about 59 appeared in adjacent lung. Only one tumor region was sequenced, so heterogeneity remains possible. Uninvolved adjacent lung had higher T cell clonality than tumor and all other tissues. Longer overall survival accompanied higher blood T cell density.

This sequence joins TRBV6-5 and TRBJ1-4, with 10 nucleotides matching TRBD1. Sequenced here: peripheral blood, sampled before any cancer treatment. This receptor was identified in a man between 40 and 75 years old with stage I lung adenocarcinoma. The CDR3 nucleotides read TGTGCCAGCACTTCCGGGACAGGGGATAGCGAAAAACTGTTTTTT. This sequence encodes CASTSGTGDSEKLFF.